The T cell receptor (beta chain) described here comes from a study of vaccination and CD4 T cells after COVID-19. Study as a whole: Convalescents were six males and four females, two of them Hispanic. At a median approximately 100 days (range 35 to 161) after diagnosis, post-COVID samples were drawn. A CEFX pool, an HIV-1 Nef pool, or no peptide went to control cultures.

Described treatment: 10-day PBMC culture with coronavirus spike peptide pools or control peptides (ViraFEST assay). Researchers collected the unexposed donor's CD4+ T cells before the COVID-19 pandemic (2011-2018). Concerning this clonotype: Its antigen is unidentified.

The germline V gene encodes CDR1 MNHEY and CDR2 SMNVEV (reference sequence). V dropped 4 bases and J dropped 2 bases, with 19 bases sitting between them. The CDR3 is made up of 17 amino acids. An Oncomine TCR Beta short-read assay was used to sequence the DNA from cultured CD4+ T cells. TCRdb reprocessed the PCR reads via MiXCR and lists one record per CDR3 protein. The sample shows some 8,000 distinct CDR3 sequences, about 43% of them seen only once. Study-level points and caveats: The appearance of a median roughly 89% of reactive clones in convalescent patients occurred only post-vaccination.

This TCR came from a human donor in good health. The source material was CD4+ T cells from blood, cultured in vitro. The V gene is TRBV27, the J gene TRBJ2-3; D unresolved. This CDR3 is CASSSPFGLVDTDTQYF. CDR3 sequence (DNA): TGTGCCAGCAGTTCGCCTTTCGGGCTCGTCGACACAGATACGCAGTATTTT.